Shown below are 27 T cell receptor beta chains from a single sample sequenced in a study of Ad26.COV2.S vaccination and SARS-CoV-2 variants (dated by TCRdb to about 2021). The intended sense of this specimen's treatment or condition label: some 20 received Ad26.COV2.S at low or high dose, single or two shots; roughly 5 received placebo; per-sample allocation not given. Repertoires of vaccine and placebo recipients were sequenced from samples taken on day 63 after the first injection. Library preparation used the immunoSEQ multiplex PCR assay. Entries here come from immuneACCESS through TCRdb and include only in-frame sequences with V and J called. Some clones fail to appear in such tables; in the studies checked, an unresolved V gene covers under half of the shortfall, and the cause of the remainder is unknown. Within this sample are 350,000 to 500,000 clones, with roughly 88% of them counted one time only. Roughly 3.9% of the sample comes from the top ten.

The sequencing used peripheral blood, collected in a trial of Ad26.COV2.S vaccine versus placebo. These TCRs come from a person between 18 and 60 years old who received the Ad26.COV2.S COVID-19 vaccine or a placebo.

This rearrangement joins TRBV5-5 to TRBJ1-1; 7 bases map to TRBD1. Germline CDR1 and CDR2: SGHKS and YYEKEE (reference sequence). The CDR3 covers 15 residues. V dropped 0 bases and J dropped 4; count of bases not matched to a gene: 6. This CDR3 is CASSLGQGWGTEAFF. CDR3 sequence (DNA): TGTGCCAGCAGCTTGGGACAGGGTTGGGGCACTGAAGCTTTCTTT. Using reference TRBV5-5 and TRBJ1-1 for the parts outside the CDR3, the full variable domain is DAGVTQSPTHLIKTRGQQVTLRCSPISGHKSVSWYQQVLGQGPQFIFQYYEKEERGRGNFPDRFSARQFPNYSSELNVNALLLGDSALYLCASSLGQGWGTEAFFGQGTRLTVV.

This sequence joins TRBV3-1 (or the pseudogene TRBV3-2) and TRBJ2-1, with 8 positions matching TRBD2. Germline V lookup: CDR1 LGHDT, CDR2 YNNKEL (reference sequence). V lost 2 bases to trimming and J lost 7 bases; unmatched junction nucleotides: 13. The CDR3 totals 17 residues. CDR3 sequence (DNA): TGTGCCAGCAGCCAATTGGTCGGTAGCGGGATGGGGAATGAGCAGTTCTTC. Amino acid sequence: CASSQLVGSGMGNEQFF.

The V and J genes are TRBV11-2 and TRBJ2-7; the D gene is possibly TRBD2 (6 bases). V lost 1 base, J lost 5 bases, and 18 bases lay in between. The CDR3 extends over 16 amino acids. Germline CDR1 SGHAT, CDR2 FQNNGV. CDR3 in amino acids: CASSLGDFSPTNEQYF. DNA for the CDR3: TGTGCCAGCAGCTTAGGGGACTTCTCCCCGACCAACGAGCAGTACTTC.

The CDR3 DNA sequence: TGTGCCACCAGTGATCCGGGACAGCTGGAAGAGACCCAGTACTTC. Its protein product is CATSDPGQLEETQYF. The rearrangement uses TRBV24-1 and TRBJ2-5; 7 bases agree with TRBD1. With 3 bases clipped from V and 3 bases from J, the junction kept 6 bases outside the gene matches. There are 15 residues in the CDR3. From germline, CDR1 is KGHDR and CDR2 SFDVKD.

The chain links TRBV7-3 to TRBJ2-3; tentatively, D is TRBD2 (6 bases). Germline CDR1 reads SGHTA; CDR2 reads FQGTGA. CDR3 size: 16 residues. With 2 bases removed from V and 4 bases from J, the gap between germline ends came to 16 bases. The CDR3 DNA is TGTGCCAGCAGCTTATCCGGGAGAGTGGGACCAGATACGCAGTATTTT. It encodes CASSLSGRVGPDTQYF.

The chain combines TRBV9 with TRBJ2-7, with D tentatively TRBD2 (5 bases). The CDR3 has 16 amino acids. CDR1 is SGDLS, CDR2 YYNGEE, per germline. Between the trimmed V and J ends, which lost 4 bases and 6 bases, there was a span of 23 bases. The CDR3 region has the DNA TGTGCCAGCAGCCCCACCCCGGCTAAACCTGAGGGCGAGCAGTACTTC. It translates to CASSPTPAKPEGEQYF.

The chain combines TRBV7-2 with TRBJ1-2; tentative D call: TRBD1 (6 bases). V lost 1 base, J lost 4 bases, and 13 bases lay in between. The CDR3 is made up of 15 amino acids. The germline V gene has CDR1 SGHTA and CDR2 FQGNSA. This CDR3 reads CASSLGQGPPYGYTF. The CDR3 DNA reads TGTGCCAGCAGCTTAGGCCAGGGGCCGCCCTATGGCTACACCTTC.

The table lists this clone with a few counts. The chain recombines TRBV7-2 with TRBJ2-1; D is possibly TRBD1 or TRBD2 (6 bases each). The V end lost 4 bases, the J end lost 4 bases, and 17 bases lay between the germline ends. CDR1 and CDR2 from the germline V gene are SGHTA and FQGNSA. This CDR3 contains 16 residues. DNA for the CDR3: TGTGCCAGCAGCTCATCGTCGGGGGCTTCATACAATGAGCAGTTCTTC. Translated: CASSSSSGASYNEQFF. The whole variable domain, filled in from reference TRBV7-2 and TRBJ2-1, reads GAGVSQSPSNKVTEKGKDVELRCDPISGHTALYWYRQSLGQGLEFLIYFQGNSAPDKSGLPSDRFSAERTGGSVSTLTIQRTQQEDSAVYLCASSSSSGASYNEQFFGPGTRLTVL.

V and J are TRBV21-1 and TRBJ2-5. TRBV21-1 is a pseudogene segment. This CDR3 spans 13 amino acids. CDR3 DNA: TGTGCCAGCAGCAAAATTGACCAAGGGACCCAGTACTTC. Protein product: CASSKIDQGTQYF.

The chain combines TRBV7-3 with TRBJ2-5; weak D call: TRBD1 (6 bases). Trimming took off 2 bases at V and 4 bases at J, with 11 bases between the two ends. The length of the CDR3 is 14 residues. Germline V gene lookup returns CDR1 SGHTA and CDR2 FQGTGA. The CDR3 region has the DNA TGTGCCAGCAGCTTACGTGGCAGGGGAGAGACCCAGTACTTC. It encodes CASSLRGRGETQYF. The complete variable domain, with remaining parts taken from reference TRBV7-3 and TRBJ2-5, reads GAGVSQTPSNKVTEKGKYVELRCDPISGHTALYWYRQSLGQGPEFLIYFQGTGAADDSGLPNDRFFAVRPEGSVSTLKIQRTERGDSAVYLCASSLRGRGETQYFGPGTRLLVL.

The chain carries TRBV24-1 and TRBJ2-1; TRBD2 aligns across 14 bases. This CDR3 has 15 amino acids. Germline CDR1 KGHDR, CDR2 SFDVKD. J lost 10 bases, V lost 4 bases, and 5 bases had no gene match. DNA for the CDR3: TGTGCCACCAGTGAGGGACTAGCGGGAGTGAGGGAGCAGTTCTTC. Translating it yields CATSEGLAGVREQFF.

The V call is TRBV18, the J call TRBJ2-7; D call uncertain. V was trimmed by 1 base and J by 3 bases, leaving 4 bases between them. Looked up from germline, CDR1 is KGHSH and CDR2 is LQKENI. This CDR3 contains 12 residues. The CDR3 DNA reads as TGTGCCAGCTCACCACAAAACTACGAGCAGTACTTC. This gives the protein CASSPQNYEQYF.

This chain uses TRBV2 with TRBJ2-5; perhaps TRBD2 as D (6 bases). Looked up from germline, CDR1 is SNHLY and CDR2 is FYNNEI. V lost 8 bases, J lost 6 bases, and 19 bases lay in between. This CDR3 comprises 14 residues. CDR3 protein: CASRGAGLRKTQYF. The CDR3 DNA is TGTGCCAGCCGAGGGGCGGGGTTAAGAAAGACCCAGTACTTC.

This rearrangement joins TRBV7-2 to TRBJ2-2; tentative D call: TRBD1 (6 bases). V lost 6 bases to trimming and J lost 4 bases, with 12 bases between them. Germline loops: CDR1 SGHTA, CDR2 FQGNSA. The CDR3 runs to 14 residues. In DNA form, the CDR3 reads TGTGCCAGCAGTCCCCAGGGGAGCACCGGGGAGCTGTTTTTT. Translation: CASSPQGSTGELFF.

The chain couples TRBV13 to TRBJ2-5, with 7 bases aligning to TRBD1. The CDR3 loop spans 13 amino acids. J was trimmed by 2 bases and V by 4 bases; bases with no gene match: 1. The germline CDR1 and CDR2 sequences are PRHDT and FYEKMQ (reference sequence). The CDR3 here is CASSWGQQETQYF. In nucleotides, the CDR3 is TGTGCCAGCAGCTGGGGACAGCAAGAGACCCAGTACTTC.

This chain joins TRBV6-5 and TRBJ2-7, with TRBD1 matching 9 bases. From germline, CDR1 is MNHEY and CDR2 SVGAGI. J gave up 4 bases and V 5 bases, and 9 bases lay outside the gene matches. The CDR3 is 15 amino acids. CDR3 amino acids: CASSLVGQGGYEQYF. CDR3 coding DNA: TGTGCCAGCAGTCTCGTGGGACAGGGTGGATACGAGCAGTACTTC.

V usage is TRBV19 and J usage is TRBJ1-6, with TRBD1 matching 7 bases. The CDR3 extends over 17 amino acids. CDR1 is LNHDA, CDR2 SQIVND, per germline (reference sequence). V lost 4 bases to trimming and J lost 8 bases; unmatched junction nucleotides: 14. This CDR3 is CASSTRAGTASYSPLHF. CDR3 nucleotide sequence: TGTGCCAGTAGTACGCGTGCCGGGACAGCCTCTTATTCACCCCTCCACTTT.

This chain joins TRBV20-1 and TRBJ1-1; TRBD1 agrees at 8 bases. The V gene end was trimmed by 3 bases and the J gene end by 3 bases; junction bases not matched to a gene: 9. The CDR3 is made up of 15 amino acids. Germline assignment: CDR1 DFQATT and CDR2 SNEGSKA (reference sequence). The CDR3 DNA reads TGCAGTGCTAGTTATCGGACAGGGTTTGACACTGAAGCTTTCTTT. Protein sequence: CSASYRTGFDTEAFF.

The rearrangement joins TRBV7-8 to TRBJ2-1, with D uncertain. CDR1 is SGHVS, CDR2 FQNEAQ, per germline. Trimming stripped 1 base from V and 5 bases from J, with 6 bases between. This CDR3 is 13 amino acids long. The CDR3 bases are TGTGCCAGCAGCTTAGGATCGCACAATGAGCAGTTCTTC. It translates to CASSLGSHNEQFF.

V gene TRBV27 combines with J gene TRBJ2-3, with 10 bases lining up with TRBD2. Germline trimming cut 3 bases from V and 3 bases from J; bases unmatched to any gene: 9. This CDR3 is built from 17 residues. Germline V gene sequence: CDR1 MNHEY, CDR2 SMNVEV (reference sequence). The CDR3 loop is CASSFRASGSSTDTQYF. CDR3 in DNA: TGTGCCAGCAGTTTCCGCGCTAGCGGGAGCTCGACAGATACGCAGTATTTT.

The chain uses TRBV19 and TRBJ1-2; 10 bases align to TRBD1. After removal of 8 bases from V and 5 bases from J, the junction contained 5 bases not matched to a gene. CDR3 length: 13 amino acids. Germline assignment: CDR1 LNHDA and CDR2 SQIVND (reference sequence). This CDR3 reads CASEPGQGYGYTF. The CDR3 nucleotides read TGTGCCAGTGAGCCGGGACAGGGGTATGGCTACACCTTC. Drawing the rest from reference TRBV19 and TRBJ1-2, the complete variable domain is DGGITQSPKYLFRKEGQNVTLSCEQNLNHDAMYWYRQDPGQGLRLIYYSQIVNDFQKGDIAEGYSVSREKKESFPLTVTSAQKNPTAFYLCASEPGQGYGYTFGSGTRLTVV.

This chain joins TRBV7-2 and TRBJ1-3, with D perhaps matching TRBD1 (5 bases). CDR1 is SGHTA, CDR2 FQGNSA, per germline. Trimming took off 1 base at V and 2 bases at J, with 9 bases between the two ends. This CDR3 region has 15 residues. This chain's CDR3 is CASSLEGLAGNTIYF. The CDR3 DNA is TGTGCCAGCAGCTTAGAGGGGTTGGCTGGAAACACCATATATTTT.

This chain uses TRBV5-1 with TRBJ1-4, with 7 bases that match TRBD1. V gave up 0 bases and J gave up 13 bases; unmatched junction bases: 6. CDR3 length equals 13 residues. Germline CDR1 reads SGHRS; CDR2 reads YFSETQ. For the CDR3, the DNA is TGCGCCAGCAGCTTGGAGGACAGGCCAAGACTGTTTTTT. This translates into CASSLEDRPRLFF.

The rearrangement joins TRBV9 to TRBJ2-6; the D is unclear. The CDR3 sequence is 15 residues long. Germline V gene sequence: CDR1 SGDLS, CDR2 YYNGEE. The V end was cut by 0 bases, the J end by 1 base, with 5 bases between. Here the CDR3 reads CASSVAQSGANVLTF. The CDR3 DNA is TGTGCCAGCAGCGTAGCACAGTCTGGGGCCAACGTCCTGACTTTC.

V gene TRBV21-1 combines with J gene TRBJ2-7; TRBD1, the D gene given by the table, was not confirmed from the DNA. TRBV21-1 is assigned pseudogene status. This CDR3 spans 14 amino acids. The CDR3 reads CASSKRTGSGEQYF. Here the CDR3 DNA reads TGTGCCAGCAGCAAGAGGACAGGGTCGGGCGAGCAGTACTTC.

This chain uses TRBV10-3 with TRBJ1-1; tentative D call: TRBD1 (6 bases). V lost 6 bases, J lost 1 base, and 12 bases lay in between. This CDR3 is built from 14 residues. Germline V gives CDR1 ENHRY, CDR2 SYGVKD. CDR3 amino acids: CAISRGGKNTEAFF. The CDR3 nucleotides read TGTGCCATCAGCCGAGGGGGGAAGAACACTGAAGCTTTCTTT.

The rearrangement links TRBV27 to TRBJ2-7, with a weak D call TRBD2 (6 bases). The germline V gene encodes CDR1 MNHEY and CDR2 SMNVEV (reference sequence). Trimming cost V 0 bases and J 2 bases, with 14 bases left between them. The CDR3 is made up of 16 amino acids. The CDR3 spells CASSLSPLGLPYEQYF. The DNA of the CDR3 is TGTGCCAGCAGTTTATCCCCGTTGGGACTCCCCTACGAGCAGTACTTC.